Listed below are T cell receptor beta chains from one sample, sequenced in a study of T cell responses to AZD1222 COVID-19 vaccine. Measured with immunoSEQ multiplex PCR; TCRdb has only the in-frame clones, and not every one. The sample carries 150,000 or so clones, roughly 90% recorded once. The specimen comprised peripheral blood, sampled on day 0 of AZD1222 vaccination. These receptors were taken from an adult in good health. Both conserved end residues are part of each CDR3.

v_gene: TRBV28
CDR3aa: CASSLWGGYTF

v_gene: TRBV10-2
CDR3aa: CASKPSEMLDEQYF

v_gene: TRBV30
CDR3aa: CAWAGSHEFGQPQHF

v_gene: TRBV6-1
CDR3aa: CASSETSGRALNTGELFF

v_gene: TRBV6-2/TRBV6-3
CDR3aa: CASSAQLDGGNTIYF

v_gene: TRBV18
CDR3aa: CASSPLPGQSYGYTF

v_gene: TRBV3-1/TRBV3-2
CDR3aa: CASSGFGTSSHNEQFF

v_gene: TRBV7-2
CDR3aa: CASSLGSPRAGNTIYF

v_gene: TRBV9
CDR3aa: CASNSGWDSPLHF

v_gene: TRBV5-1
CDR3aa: CASSTTSDGIHEKLFF

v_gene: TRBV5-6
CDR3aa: CASSFGKKIDYGYTF

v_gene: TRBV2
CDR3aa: CASSPPLAGGPGELFF

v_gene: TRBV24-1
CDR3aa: CATSDPGTGRGEQYF

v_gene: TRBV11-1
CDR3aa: CASSPGVGTEAFF

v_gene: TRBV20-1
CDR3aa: CSASPGYLQPQHF

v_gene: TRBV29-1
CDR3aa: CSVMRGDEKLFF

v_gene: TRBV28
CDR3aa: CASSFPQNEKLFF

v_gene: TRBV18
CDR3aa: CASSPTSGGSSGNTIYF

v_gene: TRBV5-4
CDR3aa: CASSRSGPLNTEAFF

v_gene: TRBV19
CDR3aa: CASTRWLAGTYNEQFF

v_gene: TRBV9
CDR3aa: CASSAQTARVGKLFF

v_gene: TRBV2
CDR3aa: CASSEGVGNTEAFF

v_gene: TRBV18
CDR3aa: CASSPRGGRNQPQHF

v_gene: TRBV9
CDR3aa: CASSVGGLTHEQYF

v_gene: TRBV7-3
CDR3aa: CASSLREGKAYGYTF

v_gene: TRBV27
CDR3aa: CASSLISSTDTQYF

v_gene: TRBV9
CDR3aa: CASTIGGVAGQETQYF

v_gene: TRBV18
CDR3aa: CASSPSAPRTDYGYTF

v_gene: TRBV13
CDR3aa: CASSFAPARNEQYF

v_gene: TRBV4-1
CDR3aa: CASSQDRRGNTEAFF

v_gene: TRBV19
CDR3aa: CASSMLISYEQYF

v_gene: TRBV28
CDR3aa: CASMYGFYSNQPQHF

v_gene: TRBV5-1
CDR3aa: CASSVTSGIQETQYF

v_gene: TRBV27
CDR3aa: CASSLLSVSNQPQHF

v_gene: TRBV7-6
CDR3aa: CASSLGSGNSGNTIYF

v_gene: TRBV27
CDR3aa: CASSLYRDRDNEQFF

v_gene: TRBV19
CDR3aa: CASSIGGRGRVTNTEAFF

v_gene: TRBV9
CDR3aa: CASSGGANVLTF

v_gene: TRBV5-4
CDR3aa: CASSLSGSGGSGNTIYF

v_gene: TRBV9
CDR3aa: CASSVSEGFGQPQHF

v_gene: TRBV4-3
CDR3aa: CASSQDYPASYGYTF

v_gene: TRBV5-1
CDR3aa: CASSFLSGGPSGANVLTF

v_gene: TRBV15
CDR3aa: CPCAGPLEQYF

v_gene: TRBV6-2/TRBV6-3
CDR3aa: CASSRRDQPQHF

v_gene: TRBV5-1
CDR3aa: CASSLGAAQIYEQYF

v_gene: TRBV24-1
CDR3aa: CATSDLVSTETQYF

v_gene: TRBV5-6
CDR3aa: CASSSTGANYGYTF

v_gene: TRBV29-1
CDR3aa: CSVASTWTGQPKLFF

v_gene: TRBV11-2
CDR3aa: CASSLARVGILNTEAFF

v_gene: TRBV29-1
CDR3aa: CSAEGGKVSYNEQFF

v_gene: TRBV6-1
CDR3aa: CASSDPDRVSLLDPLHF

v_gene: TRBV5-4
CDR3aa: CASSSTGRGSGNTIYF

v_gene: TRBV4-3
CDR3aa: CASSQDPVPLSGYTF

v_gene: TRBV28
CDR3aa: CASRNYNEQFF

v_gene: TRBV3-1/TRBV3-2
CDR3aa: CASSQDSLISPLHF

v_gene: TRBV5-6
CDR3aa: CASSDRLKLFF

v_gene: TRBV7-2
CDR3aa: CASSYRGLNEKLFF